The 32 T cell receptor beta chains in this list originate from one sample, sequenced in a study of T-cell reconstitution after alpha-beta-depleted transplantation in children (TCRdb year 2016). The protocol used for the library was PCR. Reads for this sample came from an Illumina HiSeq 2500. Molecular barcoding was employed in the preparation of TCR libraries, with unique molecular identifiers being used to normalize TCRbeta repertoire quantification. TCRdb reanalyzed the raw reads on its own, using fastp at Q25 for trimming and MiXCR for clone calling, and kept in-frame beta chains. When rows share a CDR3 protein, they turn into one entry using the most common DNA and genes. The sample table holds about 200,000 distinct CDR3 sequences, of which roughly 15% were seen once. The biggest ten clones account for roughly 13% of the sample. The sample here was PBMCs from the stem cell graft donor, taken from the stem cell graft. The source of these receptors is a human donor who donated a stem cell graft to a child with acute lymphoblastic leukemia.

V and J are TRBV11-2 and TRBJ2-1; D remains unclear. V was cut by 0 bases and J by 4 bases, with 10 bases left in between. CDR1 is SGHAT, CDR2 FQNNGV, per germline. The CDR3 totals 15 residues. CDR3 amino acids: CASSLDRQHYNEQFF. The CDR3 nucleotides are TGTGCCAGCAGCTTAGATAGGCAGCATTACAATGAGCAGTTCTTC.

This clonotype was counted a few times. V and J are TRBV23-1 and TRBJ2-1; 12 bases map to TRBD1. TRBV23-1 carries the ORF label, with uncertain function. The CDR3 contains 16 residues. Unmatched junction bases numbered 7, after V lost 3 bases and J lost 7 bases. The CDR3 is CASSHLGQGALNEQFF. The CDR3 DNA reads as TGCGCCAGCAGTCATCTGGGACAGGGGGCATTGAATGAGCAGTTCTTC.

This clonotype was picked up many times. This chain connects TRBV10-3 to TRBJ2-2; TRBD2 aligns across 11 bases. The germline gives CDR1 ENHRY, CDR2 SYGVKD. The junction had 10 bases not matched to a gene; V was cut back by 6 bases and J by 4 bases. The CDR3 contains 17 residues. CDR3 DNA: TGTGCCATCAGAGGGACTAGCGGAACCACGGGCACCGGGGAGCTGTTTTTT. As protein: CAIRGTSGTTGTGELFF.

This clonotype has at least ten counts. The chain combines TRBV5-1 with TRBJ2-5; 9 bases align to TRBD1. The CDR3 covers 12 residues. CDR1 and CDR2 from the germline V gene are SGHRS and YFSETQ. The V and J ends lost 4 bases and 7 bases, in that order; junction bases with no gene match: 2. The chain's CDR3 is CASSLDRGTQYF. Here the CDR3 DNA reads TGCGCCAGCAGCCTGGACAGGGGGACCCAGTACTTC. Looking up the rest from reference TRBV5-1 and TRBJ2-5 gives the full variable domain: KAGVTQTPRYLIKTRGQQVTLSCSPISGHRSVSWYQQTPGQGLQFLFEYFSETQRNKGNFPGRFSGRQFSNSRSEMNVSTLELGDSALYLCASSLDRGTQYFGPGTRLLVL.

This clonotype was seen at least ten times. The chain joins TRBV5-4 to TRBJ2-1; no reliable D call. V dropped 4 bases and J dropped 8 bases, with 16 bases sitting between them. CDR3 size: 14 residues. Germline CDR1 reads SGHNT; CDR2 reads YYREEE (reference sequence). The CDR3 reads CASSRTDGRDEQFF. The CDR3 nucleotides read TGTGCCAGCAGCCGGACGGATGGTAGGGATGAGCAGTTCTTC. The entire variable domain, with the rest obtained from reference TRBV5-4 and TRBJ2-1, is as follows: ETGVTQSPTHLIKTRGQQVTLRCSSQSGHNTVSWYQQALGQGPQFIFQYYREEENGRGNFPPRFSGLQFPNYSSELNVNALELDDSALYLCASSRTDGRDEQFFGPGTRLTVL.

This clonotype was found many times. This CDR3 is CSAEKTGSSYEQYF. The DNA of the CDR3 is TGCAGTGCCGAAAAGACAGGGAGCTCCTACGAGCAGTACTTC. The rearrangement uses TRBV20-1 and TRBJ2-7, with 7 bases aligning to TRBD1. This CDR3 spans 14 amino acids. After removal of 6 bases from V and 0 bases from J, the junction contained 8 bases not matched to a gene. Germline lookup yields CDR1 DFQATT and CDR2 SNEGSKA (reference sequence).

This clonotype occurred many times. The J gene is TRBJ2-4, the V gene TRBV20-1; D is possibly TRBD2 (6 bases). CDR1 and CDR2 (germline): DFQATT, SNEGSKA (reference sequence). Trimming removed 5 bases from V and 3 bases from J, with 17 bases in between. The CDR3 is 15 residues long. CDR3 sequence reads: CSAGIGSVVKNIQYF. The CDR3 DNA follows: TGCAGTGCTGGTATCGGGAGCGTGGTCAAAAACATTCAGTACTTC.

This chain links TRBV2 with TRBJ2-2; 8 bases agree with TRBD1. V shed 6 bases and J 7 bases; nucleotides not matched to a gene: 4. Germline values: CDR1 SNHLY, CDR2 FYNNEI. The CDR3 covers 13 residues. The CDR3 DNA reads as TGTGCCAGCAGCCCGGACAGGGACGGGGAGCTGTTTTTT. Encoded protein: CASSPDRDGELFF.

The rearrangement links TRBV10-3 to TRBJ2-1; tentatively, D is TRBD2 (6 bases). The CDR3 sequence is 12 residues long. CDR1 is ENHRY, CDR2 SYGVKD, per germline. V lost 3 bases and J lost 11, with 11 bases in between. CDR3 in amino acids: CAISDRDWQQFF. The CDR3 nucleotides read TGTGCCATCAGTGACCGGGACTGGCAGCAGTTCTTC.

This clonotype has at least ten counts. This rearrangement joins TRBV10-3 to TRBJ2-5; a weak D match, TRBD1 (6 bases). Germline V gives CDR1 ENHRY, CDR2 SYGVKD. This CDR3 is built from 14 residues. V was trimmed by 8 bases and J by 7 bases, leaving 20 bases between them. Here the CDR3 DNA reads TGTGCCATCTCAACAGGGAAGGGTATTGGGACCCAGTACTTC. This gives the protein CAISTGKGIGTQYF.

This clonotype has ten or more counts. V usage is TRBV5-1 and J usage is TRBJ2-5; TRBD2 agrees at 8 bases. Trimming removed 6 bases from V and 1 base from J; junction bases left unmatched: 11. Germline lookup yields CDR1 SGHRS and CDR2 YFSETQ. This CDR3 has 16 amino acids. CDR3 nucleotides: TGCGCCAGCACCCCCTTACTAGCGGAGCCCCAAGAGACCCAGTACTTC. Encoded protein: CASTPLLAEPQETQYF.

The rearrangement links TRBV7-8 to TRBJ2-2; TRBD1 is a possible D gene (5 bases). CDR1 SGHVS and CDR2 FQNEAQ come from the germline V gene. Trimming removed 5 bases from V and 5 bases from J, with 12 bases in between. This CDR3 region has 14 residues. The CDR3: CASSLPDTTGELFF. The CDR3 DNA reads as TGTGCCAGCAGCCTCCCGGACACAACCGGGGAGCTGTTTTTT. The entire variable domain, with the rest obtained from reference TRBV7-8 and TRBJ2-2, is as follows: GAGVSQSPRYKVAKRGQDVALRCDPISGHVSLFWYQQALGQGPEFLTYFQNEAQLDKSGLPSDRFFAERPEGSVSTLKIQRTQQEDSAVYLCASSLPDTTGELFFGEGSRLTVL.

Ten or more counts support this clonotype. The chain couples TRBV5-1 to TRBJ2-1; D might be TRBD1 or TRBD2, each matching 5 bases. Germline CDR1 is SGHRS and CDR2 is YFSETQ. The CDR3 length is 14 residues. Trimming cost V 4 bases and J 4 bases, with 12 bases left between them. CDR3 in amino acids: CASSPGTDYNEQFF. CDR3 DNA sequence: TGCGCCAGCAGCCCCGGGACCGATTACAATGAGCAGTTCTTC.

The V gene is TRBV5-1, the J gene TRBJ2-7; 7 bases map to TRBD1. The V gene's germline CDR1 is SGHRS and CDR2 YFSETQ. With V trimmed by 2 bases and J by 3 bases, 8 bases remained unmatched. The CDR3 covers 15 residues. The CDR3 loop is CASSLGTALNYEQYF. The CDR3 DNA reads TGCGCCAGCAGCTTAGGGACAGCCCTTAACTACGAGCAGTACTTC.

Many counts were recorded for this clonotype. The chain has TRBV20-1 and TRBJ1-2; 12 positions match TRBD1. This CDR3 is 18 amino acids long. V dropped 1 base and J dropped 3; count of bases not matched to a gene: 12. Per the germline V gene, CDR1 is DFQATT and CDR2 is SNEGSKA (reference sequence). The CDR3 DNA sequence: TGCAGTGCTAGAGTAACGTGGGGACAGGGGGCCTTGGACTATGGCTACACCTTC. This gives the protein CSARVTWGQGALDYGYTF.

This clonotype was detected many times. V is TRBV24-1 and J is TRBJ2-5, with TRBD2 as a possible D gene (6 bases). Trimming pared 4 bases from V and 2 bases from J, leaving 13 bases between. CDR1 and CDR2 (germline): KGHDR, SFDVKD. The CDR3 covers 15 residues. As DNA, the CDR3 is TGTGCCACCAGTGACCTCGGTGGAGGGCAAGAGACCCAGTACTTC. Translated: CATSDLGGGQETQYF.

The chain uses TRBV11-3 and TRBJ2-7; D perhaps matches TRBD2 (6 bases). Germline-derived CDR1 and CDR2 are SGHNT and YENEEA. The V and J ends lost 5 bases and 4 bases respectively, with 12 bases between them. The CDR3 length is 13 residues. CDR3 nucleotides: TGTGCCAGCAGCAACGACGGAGGGTACGAGCAGTACTTC. Translation gives CASSNDGGYEQYF.

This clonotype was observed at least ten times. The V gene is TRBV5-1, the J gene TRBJ2-2; tentatively, D is TRBD1 or TRBD2 (5 bases each). Trimming took 4 bases from V and 0 from J, leaving 13 bases between them. The CDR3 covers 16 residues. Germline CDR1 and CDR2: SGHRS and YFSETQ. The CDR3 loop reads CASSRDGNSNTGELFF. CDR3 DNA sequence: TGCGCCAGCAGCCGGGACGGGAACTCGAACACCGGGGAGCTGTTTTTT.

This clonotype has at least ten counts. J is TRBJ2-1 and V is TRBV5-1; perhaps TRBD2 as D (6 bases). This CDR3 comprises 12 residues. The germline CDR1 and CDR2 sequences are SGHRS and YFSETQ. The V and J ends lost 3 bases and 7 bases respectively, with 8 bases between them. The CDR3 bases are TGCGCCAGCAGCTGGGCGGGGAATGAGCAGTTCTTC. Translating it yields CASSWAGNEQFF.

This clonotype was counted between two and nine times. This CDR3 reads CASSPRGDGQFF. The CDR3 DNA reads TGTGCCAGCTCACCACGGGGTGATGGGCAGTTCTTC. The rearrangement uses TRBV18 and TRBJ2-1, with D unclear. The CDR3 extends over 12 amino acids. The germline V and J ends were trimmed by 1 base and 12 bases, with 10 bases remaining between them. Germline V gene sequence: CDR1 KGHSH, CDR2 LQKENI.

This clonotype was observed many times. The gene calls are TRBV20-1 and TRBJ2-3; possible D gene TRBD2, 5 bases. This CDR3 region has 16 residues. The V and J ends lost 0 bases and 2 bases respectively, with 15 bases between them. The germline V gene encodes CDR1 DFQATT and CDR2 SNEGSKA (reference sequence). The CDR3 here is CSARDGQRHNTDTQYF. The CDR3 region has the DNA TGCAGTGCTAGAGATGGCCAGCGGCACAACACAGATACGCAGTATTTT.

This clonotype has a count of ten or more. V usage is TRBV27 and J usage is TRBJ2-3; 9 nucleotides align to TRBD2. Germline CDR1 reads MNHEY; CDR2 reads SMNVEV (reference sequence). The V segment lost 5 bases and the J segment 3 bases; nucleotides outside the gene matches: 12. CDR3 length: 17 residues. In DNA, the CDR3 is TGTGCCAGCAGTACCCGAGGGCTAGCGGGAATAACAGATACGCAGTATTTT. Encoded protein: CASSTRGLAGITDTQYF.

This clonotype occurred many times. The V call is TRBV7-9, the J call TRBJ2-2; weak D call: TRBD2 (6 bases). From germline, CDR1 is SEHNR and CDR2 FQNEAQ (reference sequence). V lost 5 bases and J 2 bases, leaving 12 bases between the germline ends. The CDR3 runs to 15 residues. CDR3 bases: TGTGCCAGCAGCGCGAGAACTAGCAACACCGGGGAGCTGTTTTTT. Translated, it gives CASSARTSNTGELFF. The variable domain in full, with the rest retrieved from reference TRBV7-9 and TRBJ2-2, is DTGVSQNPRHKITKRGQNVTFRCDPISEHNRLYWYRQTLGQGPEFLTYFQNEAQLEKSRLLSDRFSAERPKGSFSTLEIQRTEQGDSAMYLCASSARTSNTGELFFGEGSRLTVL.

The table lists this clonotype with many counts. The chain couples TRBV5-5 to TRBJ2-1, with a tentative D call TRBD2 (6 bases). There are 15 residues in the CDR3. V was cut by 3 bases and J by 2 bases, with 12 bases left in between. CDR1 is SGHKS and CDR2 is YYEKEE in the germline V gene (reference sequence). The CDR3 loop reads CASSWTGGTYNEQFF. Here the CDR3 DNA reads TGTGCCAGCAGCTGGACGGGCGGGACCTACAATGAGCAGTTCTTC.

This clonotype was seen ten or more times. The chain couples TRBV7-8 to TRBJ2-7, with D possibly TRBD2 on 5 matching bases. The CDR3 runs to 15 residues. The V end was cut by 0 bases, the J end by 3 bases, with 12 bases between. From germline, CDR1 is SGHVS and CDR2 FQNEAQ. CDR3 DNA sequence: TGTGCCAGCAGCTTAGCGCGGGCAGCTAACTACGAGCAGTACTTC. Amino acid sequence: CASSLARAANYEQYF.

The rearrangement joins TRBV20-1 to TRBJ2-5; 8 nucleotides match TRBD1. This CDR3 is built from 17 residues. Germline V gene sequence: CDR1 DFQATT, CDR2 SNEGSKA (reference sequence). After removal of 3 bases from V and 5 bases from J, the junction contained 17 bases not matched to a gene. In DNA, the CDR3 is TGCAGTGCTAGGGCCGGGACAGGACGTCGTACCGGGGAGACCCAGTACTTC. Encoded protein: CSARAGTGRRTGETQYF.

This clonotype was observed many times. V and J are TRBV7-8 and TRBJ2-1; no clear D gene. Germline V gene lookup returns CDR1 SGHVS and CDR2 FQNEAQ. The length of the CDR3 is 15 residues. V lost 5 bases, J lost 7 bases, and 18 bases lay in between. CDR3 in DNA: TGTGCCAGCAGCGCGCACCGGGCCCTCCGGAATGAGCAGTTCTTC. Translated, it gives CASSAHRALRNEQFF.

The chain recombines TRBV30 with TRBJ2-7; 14 nucleotides align to TRBD2. The CDR3 runs to 14 residues. Germline V CDR1 and CDR2: GTSNPN, SVGIG (reference sequence). V shed 8 bases and J 0 bases; nucleotides not matched to a gene: 3. DNA for the CDR3: TGTGCCAGGGGGACTAGCGGGAGCTCCTACGAGCAGTACTTC. Encoded protein: CARGTSGSSYEQYF.

In this sample, this clonotype turned up many times. The gene calls are TRBV7-9 and TRBJ2-7; no definite D call. The germline V gene encodes CDR1 SEHNR and CDR2 FQNEAQ (reference sequence). Trimming took 5 bases from V and 5 from J, leaving 13 bases between them. The CDR3 totals 13 residues. CDR3 DNA sequence: TGTGCCAGCAGCGAATTTATCCGGGACGAGCAGTACTTC. Translating gives CASSEFIRDEQYF.

This clonotype was picked up many times. CDR3 residues: CASSPMGSRTYEQYF. CDR3 bases: TGTGCCAGCAGCCCCATGGGGAGCCGAACCTACGAGCAGTACTTC. The chain couples TRBV13 to TRBJ2-7, with D possibly being TRBD2 (5 bases). Germline values: CDR1 PRHDT, CDR2 FYEKMQ (reference sequence). V lost 5 bases and J 2 bases, leaving 16 bases between the germline ends. The CDR3 consists of 15 residues.

There are many counts of this clonotype. The chain employs TRBV5-5 and TRBJ2-7; no definite D call. This CDR3 region has 15 residues. V was shortened by 2 bases and J by 0 bases, with 12 bases between the two germline ends. CDR1 is SGHKS, CDR2 YYEKEE, per germline (reference sequence). This CDR3 is CASSFKAPSSYEQYF. The DNA for the CDR3 is TGTGCCAGCAGCTTCAAGGCCCCAAGCTCCTACGAGCAGTACTTC. The full variable domain, rest sourced from reference TRBV5-5 and TRBJ2-7, is DAGVTQSPTHLIKTRGQQVTLRCSPISGHKSVSWYQQVLGQGPQFIFQYYEKEERGRGNFPDRFSARQFPNYSSELNVNALLLGDSALYLCASSFKAPSSYEQYFGPGTRLTVT.

This chain joins TRBV12-3 or TRBV12-4 and TRBJ2-6, with D hard to call. This CDR3 has 16 residues. V dropped 6 bases and J dropped 0 bases, with 12 bases sitting between them. The CDR3 nucleotides read TGTGCCAGCAGCACCCGGTTCGGCTCTGGGGCCAACGTCCTGACTTTC. It encodes CASSTRFGSGANVLTF.